This TCR beta chain was identified in a study of early T cells in non-severe SARS-CoV-2 infection. The CDR3 is 13 residues long. CDR1 and CDR2 from the germline V gene are ENHRY and SYGVKD. The trim removed 6 bases at V and 3 bases at J, leaving 3 bases unmatched. TCRdb ran MiXCR on the 5' RACE reads and lists one entry per CDR3 protein. Among about 55,000 distinct CDR3 sequences listed, under 15% were seen once. The receptor's source is an adult who was a healthcare worker with PCR-confirmed SARS-CoV-2 infection or an uninfected control (not recorded which). The genes are TRBV10-3 and TRBJ1-1, with 8 bases aligning to TRBD1. The starting material was whole blood, obtained at baseline. CDR3 residues: CAIRDRADTEAFF. Written as DNA, the CDR3 is TGTGCCATCAGGGACAGGGCAGACACTGAAGCTTTCTTT.